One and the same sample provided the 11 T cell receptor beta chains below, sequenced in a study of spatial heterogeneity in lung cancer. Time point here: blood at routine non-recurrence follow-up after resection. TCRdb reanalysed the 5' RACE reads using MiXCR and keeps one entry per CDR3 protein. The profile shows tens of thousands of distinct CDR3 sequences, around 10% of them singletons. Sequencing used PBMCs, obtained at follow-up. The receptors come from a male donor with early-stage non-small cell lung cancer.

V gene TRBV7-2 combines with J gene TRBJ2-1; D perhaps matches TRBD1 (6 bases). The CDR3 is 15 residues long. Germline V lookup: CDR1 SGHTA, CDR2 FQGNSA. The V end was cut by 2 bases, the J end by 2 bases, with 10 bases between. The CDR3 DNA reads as TGTGCCAGCAGCTTACAGACAGGAACCTACAATGAGCAGTTCTTC. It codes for CASSLQTGTYNEQFF.

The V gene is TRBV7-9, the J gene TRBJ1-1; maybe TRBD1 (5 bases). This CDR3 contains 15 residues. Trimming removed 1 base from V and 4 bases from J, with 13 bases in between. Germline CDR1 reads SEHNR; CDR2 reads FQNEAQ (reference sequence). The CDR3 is CASSLGRGSSTEAFF. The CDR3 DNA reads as TGTGCCAGCAGCTTAGGCCGGGGGAGCAGCACTGAAGCTTTCTTT. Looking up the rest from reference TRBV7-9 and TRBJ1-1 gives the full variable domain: DTGVSQNPRHKITKRGQNVTFRCDPISEHNRLYWYRQTLGQGPEFLTYFQNEAQLEKSRLLSDRFSAERPKGSFSTLEIQRTEQGDSAMYLCASSLGRGSSTEAFFGQGTRLTVV.

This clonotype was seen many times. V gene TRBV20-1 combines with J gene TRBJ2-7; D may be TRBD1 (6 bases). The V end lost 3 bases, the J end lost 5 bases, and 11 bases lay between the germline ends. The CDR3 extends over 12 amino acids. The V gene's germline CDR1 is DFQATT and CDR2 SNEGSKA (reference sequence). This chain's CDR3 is CSASWQGNEQYF. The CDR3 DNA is TGCAGTGCTAGTTGGCAGGGGAACGAGCAGTACTTC.

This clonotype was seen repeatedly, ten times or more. Here the CDR3 reads CASSIHSAQETQYF. The DNA of the CDR3 is TGTGCCAGTAGTATCCACAGCGCCCAAGAGACCCAGTACTTC. The chain joins TRBV19 to TRBJ2-5; D is ambiguous. Germline values: CDR1 LNHDA, CDR2 SQIVND (reference sequence). The CDR3 sequence is 14 residues long. V was trimmed by 3 bases and J by 1 base, leaving 9 bases between them.

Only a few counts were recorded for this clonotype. The CDR3 spells CASSEAGAPNYGYTF. The CDR3 nucleotides read TGTGCCAGCAGTGAAGCCGGGGCCCCTAACTATGGCTACACCTTC. This chain uses TRBV2 with TRBJ1-2, with a tentative D call TRBD1 (5 bases). The CDR3 runs to 15 residues. V lost 0 bases and J lost 0, with 8 bases in between. Germline V lookup: CDR1 SNHLY, CDR2 FYNNEI.

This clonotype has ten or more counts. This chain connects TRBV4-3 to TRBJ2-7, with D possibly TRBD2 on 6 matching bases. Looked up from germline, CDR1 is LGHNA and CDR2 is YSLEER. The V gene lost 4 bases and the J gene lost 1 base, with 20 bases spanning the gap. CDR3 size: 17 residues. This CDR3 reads CASSPYMSAAGSYEQYF. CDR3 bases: TGCGCCAGCAGCCCCTACATGAGTGCCGCGGGGTCCTACGAGCAGTACTTC.

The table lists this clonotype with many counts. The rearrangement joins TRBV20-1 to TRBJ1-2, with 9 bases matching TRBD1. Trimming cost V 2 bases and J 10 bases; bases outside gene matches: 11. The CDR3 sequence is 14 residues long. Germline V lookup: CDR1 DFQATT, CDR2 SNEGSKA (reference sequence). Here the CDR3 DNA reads TGCAGTGCTAGAAGTCTCCCGGGACAGGGCTTCTACACCTTC. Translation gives CSARSLPGQGFYTF.

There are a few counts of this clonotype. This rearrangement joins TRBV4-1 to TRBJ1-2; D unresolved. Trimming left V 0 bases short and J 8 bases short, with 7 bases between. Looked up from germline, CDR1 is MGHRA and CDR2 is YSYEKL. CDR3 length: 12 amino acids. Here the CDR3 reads CASSQDRWGYTF. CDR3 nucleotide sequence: TGCGCCAGCAGCCAAGATCGATGGGGCTACACCTTC.

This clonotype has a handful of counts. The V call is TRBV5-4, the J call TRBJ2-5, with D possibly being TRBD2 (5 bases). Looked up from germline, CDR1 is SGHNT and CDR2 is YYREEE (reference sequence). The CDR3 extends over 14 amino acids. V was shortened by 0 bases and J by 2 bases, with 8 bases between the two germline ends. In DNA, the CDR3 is TGTGCCAGCAGCTTGGAGAGCGGACAAGAGACCCAGTACTTC. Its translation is CASSLESGQETQYF. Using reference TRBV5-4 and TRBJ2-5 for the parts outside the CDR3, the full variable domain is ETGVTQSPTHLIKTRGQQVTLRCSSQSGHNTVSWYQQALGQGPQFIFQYYREEENGRGNFPPRFSGLQFPNYSSELNVNALELDDSALYLCASSLESGQETQYFGPGTRLLVL.

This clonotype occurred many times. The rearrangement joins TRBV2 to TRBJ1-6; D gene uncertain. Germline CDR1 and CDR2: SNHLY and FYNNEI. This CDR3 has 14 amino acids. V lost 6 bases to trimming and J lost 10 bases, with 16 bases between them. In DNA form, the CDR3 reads TGTGCCAGCAGCAAAAGGGCCCTCGGGTCACCCCTCCACTTT. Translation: CASSKRALGSPLHF.

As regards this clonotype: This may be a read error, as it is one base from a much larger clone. The CDR3 is CAGSPIQGTDNEQFF. For the CDR3, the DNA is TGTGCCGGCTCACCCATCCAGGGAACTGACAATGAGCAGTTCTTC. The gene calls are TRBV18 and TRBJ2-1, with D tentatively TRBD1 (5 bases). The CDR3 extends over 15 amino acids. CDR1 and CDR2 from the germline V gene are KGHSH and LQKENI.